A selection of T cell receptor beta chains follows, all from one sample in a study of human T cells and chemical hapten exposure. TCRdb re-called the RACE reads through MiXCR, storing one row per CDR3 protein. The sample shows 60,000 to 70,000 distinct CDR3 sequences, approximately 9.9% of them seen only once. Sequencing was performed on whole blood, taken in connection with sensitization to the hapten diphenylcyclopropenone (DPC). These receptors originate from a woman in her forties or fifties with alopecia areata. Some clones in this sample may be carry-over from other donors' samples. CDR3s include the opening cysteine and the closing phenylalanine or tryptophan. A D gene is named only where the DNA matches it firmly. Clone sizes are given selectively: once, few, many, or a class where the clone is expanded.

J gene,CDR3 length,D gene,clone size,V gene,CDR3 protein,CDR3 DNA
TRBJ2-7,13,.,.,TRBV20-1,CSARRQGEDEQYF,TGCAGTGCTAGGCGGCAGGGAGAGGACGAGCAGTACTTC
TRBJ1-5,15,.,many,TRBV4-3,CASSRSRGNNQPQHF,TGCGCCAGCAGCCGTTCGCGGGGAAATAATCAGCCCCAGCATTTT
TRBJ2-3,17,TRBD2,many,TRBV7-2,CASSVVAGTSATDTQYF,TGTGCCAGCAGCGTCGTCGCCGGGACTAGCGCCACAGATACGCAGTATTTT
TRBJ2-7,16,.,many,TRBV28,CASRPGGGGGAYEQYF,TGTGCCAGCAGGCCCGGGGGAGGCGGAGGAGCCTACGAGCAGTACTTC
TRBJ2-2,13,TRBD1,many,TRBV7-2,CASSQDRGGELFF,TGTGCCAGCAGCCAAGACAGGGGCGGGGAGCTGTTTTTT
TRBJ2-5,14,.,many,TRBV7-9,CASSSSDASETQYF,TGTGCCAGCAGCTCCTCCGACGCGTCGGAGACCCAGTACTTC
TRBJ1-2,12,.,.,TRBV30,CAWSVGARGYTF,TGTGCCTGGAGTGTGGGGGCGCGTGGCTACACCTTC
TRBJ2-3,15,.,many,TRBV28,CASSLIGSSTDTQYF,TGTGCCAGCAGTTTAATTGGGAGTAGCACAGATACGCAGTATTTT
TRBJ2-3,15,.,few,TRBV7-6,CASSLGGPGTDTQYF,TGTGCCAGCAGCTTGGGCGGGCCCGGCACAGATACGCAGTATTTT
TRBJ1-5,21,.,.,TRBV4-3,CASSQASGRHPRGYDNQPQHF,TGCGCCAGCAGCCAAGCGTCTGGGAGACATCCTAGGGGGTATGACAATCAGCCCCAGCATTTT
TRBJ1-1,15,TRBD1,.,TRBV11-2,CASSPRGTANTEAFF,TGTGCCAGCAGCCCCCGGGGGACAGCTAACACTGAAGCTTTCTTT
TRBJ1-4,16,TRBD1,.,TRBV6-6,CASRYWTGGVNEKLFF,TGTGCCAGCAGATATTGGACAGGGGGCGTTAATGAAAAACTGTTTTTT
TRBJ1-1,13,.,.,TRBV20-1,CSARVGGQTEAFF,TGCAGTGCTAGAGTCGGAGGTCAGACTGAAGCTTTCTTT
TRBJ2-2,12,.,few,TRBV19,CASSIGSRELFF,TGTGCCAGTAGTATCGGTTCAAGGGAGCTGTTTTTT
TRBJ1-4,13,.,few,TRBV7-2,CASGSGLNGKLFF,TGTGCCAGCGGATCGGGACTGAACGGAAAACTGTTTTTT
TRBJ2-7,14,.,few,TRBV7-2,CASSLAGRSYEQYF,TGTGCCAGCAGCTTGGCGGGACGGTCCTACGAGCAGTACTTC